This is a list of T cell receptor beta chains from one sample in a study of cytomegalovirus exposure and HLA in healthy donors. TCRdb keeps only in-frame clones here, not all; method: immunoSEQ multiplex PCR. This sample has over 80,000 clones, with roughly 73% found just once. Source material: PBMCs. These receptors were collected from a man aged 35-49 years in good health and CMV-seronegative. Both conserved end residues are part of each CDR3. D genes are given only for firm matches. Only some rows state a clone size, as once, few, many or a class for expanded clones.

d_call	v_call	clone_size	j_call	cdr3_nt	cdr3_aa
TRBD2	TRBV4-2	-	TRBJ2-7	TGTGCCAGCAGCCAAGCTCTGGCGGGGGGAACCTACGAGCAGTACTTC	CASSQALAGGTYEQYF
TRBD1	TRBV5-1	-	TRBJ2-1	TGCGCCAGCAGCTTGGGAAACAGGGGTGGTTCCTACAATGAGCAGTTCTTC	CASSLGNRGGSYNEQFF
TRBD1	TRBV7-9	-	TRBJ2-7	TGTGCCAGCACCCCAGGGATCGGACAGGGGCCCTACGAGCAGTACTTC	CASTPGIGQGPYEQYF
-	TRBV28	once	TRBJ1-3	TGTGCCAGCAGTTTCCGACTGGAGGACGGAAACACCATATATTTT	CASSFRLEDGNTIYF
TRBD1	TRBV5-6	once	TRBJ1-2	TGTGCCAGCCATCCCTCCCAGGGGGTCTATGGCTACACCTTC	CASHPSQGVYGYTF
-	TRBV13	-	TRBJ2-7	TGTGCCAGCGCAGACAATTTCTACGAGCAGTACTTC	CASADNFYEQYF
TRBD1	TRBV7-6	-	TRBJ2-6	TGTGCCAGCAGCCTCCGGACAGGGGTCTCTGGGGCCAACGTCCTGACTTTC	CASSLRTGVSGANVLTF
-	TRBV14	few	TRBJ1-1	TGTGCCAGCAGCCAAGTCGGACATTACGGGGGGCTGAACACTGAAGCTTTCTTT	CASSQVGHYGGLNTEAFF
-	TRBV15	-	TRBJ2-7	TGTGCCACCAGCAGAGATCGGGTCAGGGGCAGCGAGCAGTACTTC	CATSRDRVRGSEQYF
TRBD1	TRBV2	-	TRBJ2-2	TGTGCCAGCAGTGGACAGGGGCCTAACACCGGGGAGCTGTTTTTT	CASSGQGPNTGELFF
TRBD2	TRBV7-8	-	TRBJ2-7	TGTGCCAGCAGCTTACGCGGGGGGGAATCCTACGAGCAGTACTTC	CASSLRGGESYEQYF